The entry that follows covers one T cell receptor (beta chain) sequence. The source of the sample is a study of OX40 agonist ivuxolimab in advanced cancers. Looking at the study overall: Ivuxolimab, an agonist antibody against OX40 (CD134), was given to patients. Ivuxolimab was administered intravenously to patients at 0.01 to 10 mg/kg every 2 weeks.

Libraries were prepared by immunoSEQ multiplex PCR; TCRdb keeps only in-frame clonotypes and omits some of them. The repertoire holds fewer than 11,000 clones, with 76% as singletons. Sequences were derived from CD4+ or CD8+ T cells sorted from blood, sampled in a trial of the OX40 agonist ivuxolimab. The TCR comes from an adult with an advanced solid tumor such as melanoma, head and neck, liver or kidney cancer.

For the CDR3, the DNA is TGTGCCAGCAGTTTGAGGGGGGGCCCTTACGAGCAGTACTTC. It codes for CASSLRGGPYEQYF. This chain joins TRBV27 and TRBJ2-7; tentatively, D is TRBD2 (7 bases). In germline, CDR1 is MNHEY, CDR2 SMNVEV (reference sequence). V lost 3 bases and J 4 bases, leaving 13 bases between the germline ends. CDR3 size: 14 residues.